The sequence of this T cell receptor beta chain was determined in a study of OX40 agonist ivuxolimab in advanced cancers. About the research overall: Males comprised around four fifths of the group, whose mean age was 60 years (range roughly 20 to 90). Antecedent anti-PD-1, anti-PD-L1 or anti-CTLA-4 therapy was permissible, with about 39% having received some.

This CDR3 spans 16 amino acids. V was pared by 5 bases and J by 0 bases, with 13 bases between. Germline V gene lookup returns CDR1 SGHNT and CDR2 YENEEA. Profiled with immunoSEQ multiplex PCR; TCRdb holds only in-frame clones, not every one. Among tens of thousands of clones listed, roughly 90% were seen once. The sequencing used CD4+ or CD8+ T cells sorted from blood, collected in a trial of the OX40 agonist ivuxolimab. J is TRBJ2-2 and V is TRBV11-3; D call uncertain. The receptor comes from an adult with an advanced solid tumor such as melanoma, head and neck, liver or kidney cancer. The CDR3 spells CASSHLTSTNTGELFF. CDR3 coding DNA: TGTGCCAGCAGCCACTTAACGTCAACGAACACCGGGGAGCTGTTTTTT.